This T cell receptor beta chain was recovered during a study of T-cell reconstitution after alpha-beta-depleted transplantation in children. This clonotype came up many times. As it was prepared, the TCRbeta library received unique molecular identifiers. MiXCR, run by TCRdb on the PCR reads, gives a single entry per CDR3 protein. The table has hundreds of thousands of distinct CDR3 sequences, roughly an eighth seen once. The germline CDR1 and CDR2 sequences are DFQATT and SNEGSKA (reference sequence). Trimming took 6 bases from V and 0 from J, leaving 27 bases between them. This CDR3 comprises 19 residues.

The sequence came from a human donor who donated a stem cell graft to a child with combined immunodeficiency. The V and J genes are TRBV20-1 and TRBJ1-5; TRBD1 is a possible D gene (5 bases). The sequenced sample was PBMCs from the stem cell graft donor, obtained from the stem cell graft. The CDR3 DNA is TGCAGTGCGAGCGCCGTGGTGATCGGGGACCGGATTAGCAATCAGCCCCAGCATTTT. This sequence encodes CSASAVVIGDRISNQPQHF.